These 24 T cell receptor beta chains originate from one sample sequenced in a study of metastatic and nonmetastatic thyroid tumors. Among the patients, none had received any treatment before thyroid surgery. TCRdb re-called the PCR reads through MiXCR. The sample has approximately 60,000 clones, 25% to 35% seen once; the top ten hold more than 15%. What was sequenced was blood. These TCRs come from a female donor with papillary thyroid cancer or a benign thyroid nodule (not recorded which). Some clones in this sample may be carry-over from other donors' samples.

The rearrangement joins TRBV11-2 to TRBJ2-7; 10 bases fit TRBD1. The CDR3 totals 15 residues. Germline V gene sequence: CDR1 SGHAT, CDR2 FQNNGV. The ends lost 1 base at V and 3 bases at J; junction bases unmatched: 3. CDR3 nucleotides: TGTGCCAGCAGCTTAGTGGGGACAGGGGACTACGAGCAGTACTTC. Its translation: CASSLVGTGDYEQYF.

This chain uses TRBV7-9 with TRBJ1-1; D is perhaps TRBD1 (6 bases). Germline V CDR1 and CDR2: SEHNR, FQNEAQ (reference sequence). The CDR3 extends over 14 amino acids. Between the trimmed V and J ends, which lost 7 bases and 8 bases, there was a span of 20 bases. The CDR3 sequence: CASTYPGRGVEAFF. CDR3 DNA: TGTGCCAGCACCTACCCCGGCAGGGGCGTGGAAGCTTTCTTT.

This clone was recorded a few times. The V call is TRBV28, the J call TRBJ1-2; D might be TRBD1 (6 bases). The ends were cut back, 2 bases at V and 5 bases at J, with 15 bases in the middle. Germline V CDR1 and CDR2: MDHEN, SYDVKM. The CDR3 is 15 residues long. CDR3 region: CASSLRQDSLYGYTF. The DNA of the CDR3 is TGTGCCAGCAGTTTACGACAGGACAGTTTGTATGGCTACACCTTC.

This clone has a handful of counts. The genes are TRBV6-4 and TRBJ2-3; 10 positions match TRBD1. CDR1 and CDR2 from the germline V gene are MRHNA and SNTAGT. With 2 bases clipped from V and 1 base from J, the junction kept 0 bases outside the gene matches. The CDR3 totals 15 residues. The chain's CDR3 is CASSDGTGGTDTQYF. DNA for the CDR3: TGTGCCAGCAGTGACGGGACAGGGGGCACAGATACGCAGTATTTT.

The rearrangement links TRBV5-1 to TRBJ1-3; D uncertain. CDR3 length: 16 amino acids. Germline V gives CDR1 SGHRS, CDR2 YFSETQ. V shed 0 bases and J shed 0 bases, with 10 bases lying between them. In nucleotides, the CDR3 is TGCGCCAGCAGCTTGGGCCCGGTGAGCTCTGGAAACACCATATATTTT. Translating it yields CASSLGPVSSGNTIYF.

The V call is TRBV20-1, the J call TRBJ1-2, with 8 bases lining up with TRBD1. Germline CDR1 is DFQATT and CDR2 is SNEGSKA (reference sequence). Trimming took 0 bases from V and 0 from J; bases not matched to a gene: 6. This CDR3 comprises 16 residues. The CDR3 DNA follows: TGCAGTGCTAGAGATACAGGGGGAGGAGCTAACTATGGCTACACCTTC. This translates into CSARDTGGGANYGYTF.

The chain links TRBV12-3 or TRBV12-4 to TRBJ1-1; the match to TRBD1 covers 10 bases. The CDR3 runs to 13 residues. Trimming at V came to 7 bases and at J to 10 bases, leaving 9 bases not matched to a gene. The CDR3 sequence is CASTLGGQGRAFF. CDR3 DNA sequence: TGTGCCAGCACCTTAGGGGGACAGGGGCGAGCTTTCTTT.

CDR3 protein: CSAEGLAVNNEQFF. The CDR3 region has the DNA TGCAGCGCCGAGGGACTAGCGGTAAACAATGAGCAGTTCTTC. The rearrangement uses TRBV29-1 and TRBJ2-1; 11 bases match TRBD2. The trim removed 7 bases at V and 5 bases at J, leaving 7 bases unmatched. CDR1 is SQVTM, CDR2 ANQGSEA, per germline. This CDR3 has 14 residues.

Regarding this clone: At one end, the junction sequence differs from germline, possibly due to a read error. The CDR3 sequence: CSSGAAGGGELFF. CDR3 DNA sequence: TGTTCCAGCGGGGCAGCGGGTGGCGGGGAGCTGTTTTTT. This chain uses TRBV6-2 or TRBV6-3 with TRBJ2-2; 7 bases map to TRBD2. From germline, CDR1 is MNHEY and CDR2 SVGEGT. CDR3 length: 13 residues.

This clone was picked up a small number of times. This chain uses TRBV20-1 with TRBJ2-7; D might be TRBD1 (6 bases). The germline V gene has CDR1 DFQATT and CDR2 SNEGSKA (reference sequence). V was cut by 6 bases and J by 2 bases, with 20 bases left in between. This CDR3 contains 15 residues. The CDR3 is CSASTMGAATYEQYF. CDR3 coding DNA: TGCAGTGCGTCGACCATGGGGGCCGCTACCTACGAGCAGTACTTC.

This clone was counted a few times. The chain links TRBV12-3 or TRBV12-4 to TRBJ2-7, with 9 bases identical to TRBD1. The CDR3 is 15 residues long. V was clipped by 3 bases and J by 5 bases; unmatched bases: 8. CDR3 in DNA: TGTGCCAGCAGTTTTCTCCCGGGACAGGGTCACGAGCAGTACTTC. Translating gives CASSFLPGQGHEQYF.

The gene calls are TRBV20-1 and TRBJ1-1; D is uncertain. Trimming pared 1 base from V and 5 bases from J, leaving 14 bases between. CDR1 DFQATT and CDR2 SNEGSKA come from the germline V gene (reference sequence). The CDR3 loop spans 14 amino acids. The CDR3 loop reads CSARARGGRTEAFF. CDR3 coding DNA: TGCAGTGCTAGAGCCCGGGGAGGGCGGACTGAAGCTTTCTTT.

The chain combines TRBV9 with TRBJ2-7, with D possibly TRBD1 on 5 matching bases. With 0 bases removed from V and 3 bases from J, the gap between germline ends came to 13 bases. Germline V gene sequence: CDR1 SGDLS, CDR2 YYNGEE. This CDR3 spans 15 amino acids. The CDR3 here is CASSVAGQGNYEQYF. CDR3 sequence (DNA): TGTGCCAGCAGCGTAGCAGGGCAGGGCAACTACGAGCAGTACTTC.

The chain links TRBV4-1 to TRBJ1-4; 11 nucleotides match TRBD1. CDR3 length: 14 residues. Looked up from germline, CDR1 is MGHRA and CDR2 is YSYEKL. V lost 4 bases to trimming and J lost 7 bases; unmatched junction nucleotides: 2. Written as DNA, the CDR3 is TGCGCCAGCAGCCCCGGGACAGGGGGTGAAAAACTGTTTTTT. It codes for CASSPGTGGEKLFF.

This clone was seen many times. This chain joins TRBV20-1 and TRBJ2-1; 7 bases map to TRBD1. The junction had 6 bases not matched to a gene; V was cut back by 3 bases and J by 10 bases. The CDR3 is 12 amino acids. In germline, CDR1 is DFQATT, CDR2 SNEGSKA (reference sequence). CDR3: CSASRDREEQFF. CDR3 in DNA: TGCAGTGCTAGCCGGGACAGAGAAGAGCAGTTCTTC.

This clone was observed a handful of times. This chain uses TRBV12-3 or TRBV12-4 with TRBJ2-5; 7 nucleotides align to TRBD1. CDR3 size: 13 residues. V lost 7 bases to trimming and J lost 1 base; unmatched junction nucleotides: 3. Here the CDR3 reads CASTQGFQETQYF. As DNA, the CDR3 is TGTGCCAGCACACAGGGGTTCCAAGAGACCCAGTACTTC.

The chain couples TRBV20-1 to TRBJ2-7; TRBD2 matches 13 bases. Germline assignment: CDR1 DFQATT and CDR2 SNEGSKA (reference sequence). This CDR3 is built from 15 residues. V shed 5 bases, J shed 4 bases, and the junction held 8 bases outside the gene matches. The CDR3 DNA reads as TGCAGTGCTCGTCCAGGGACTAGCGGGGCTTACGAGCAGTACTTC. The encoded protein is CSARPGTSGAYEQYF.

The gene calls are TRBV11-3 and TRBJ2-1, with TRBD1 matching 9 bases. After removal of 4 bases from V and 0 bases from J, the junction contained 10 bases not matched to a gene. The germline V gene encodes CDR1 SGHNT and CDR2 YENEEA. This CDR3 has 18 residues. The CDR3 region is CASSSFDPGQGSYNEQFF. CDR3 sequence (DNA): TGTGCCAGCAGCTCTTTCGACCCGGGACAGGGCTCCTACAATGAGCAGTTCTTC.

This clone was counted only a few times. J is TRBJ2-3 and V is TRBV12-3 or TRBV12-4; the match to TRBD2 covers 10 bases. V was clipped by 8 bases and J by 3 bases; unmatched bases: 5. This CDR3 contains 14 residues. The CDR3: CASASGSSTDTQYF. In nucleotides, the CDR3 is TGTGCCAGCGCTAGCGGGAGTTCAACAGATACGCAGTATTTT.

The chain combines TRBV30 with TRBJ2-3; TRBD1 matches at 10 bases. The trim removed 2 bases at V and 2 bases at J, leaving 4 bases unmatched. The CDR3 extends over 15 amino acids. The germline V gene has CDR1 GTSNPN and CDR2 SVGIG (reference sequence). CDR3 sequence reads: CAWSRGTGATDTQYF. As DNA, the CDR3 is TGTGCCTGGAGTCGAGGGACAGGGGCCACAGATACGCAGTATTTT.

Concerning this clone itself: One end of the junction is discordant with germline, which a read error may explain. The chain couples TRBV7-9 to TRBJ2-5; 7 bases match TRBD2. CDR1 and CDR2 from the germline V gene are SEHNR and FQNEAQ (reference sequence). The CDR3 is made up of 17 amino acids. The CDR3 sequence: CASSTPGGGEPQETQHF. In nucleotides, the CDR3 is TGTGCCAGCAGCACCCCCGGGGGAGGGGAACCGCAAGAGACCCAGCACTTC.

This clone was counted between two and nine times. The J gene is TRBJ2-7, the V gene TRBV7-8; D might be TRBD1 (5 bases). V shed 6 bases and J shed 5 bases, with 11 bases lying between them. Looked up from germline, CDR1 is SGHVS and CDR2 is FQNEAQ. The CDR3 extends over 12 amino acids. CDR3 nucleotide sequence: TGTGCCAGCAGTTTTATGGGGCACGAGCAGTACTTC. Protein product: CASSFMGHEQYF. The whole variable domain, remainder taken from reference TRBV7-8 and TRBJ2-7, is GAGVSQSPRYKVAKRGQDVALRCDPISGHVSLFWYQQALGQGPEFLTYFQNEAQLDKSGLPSDRFFAERPEGSVSTLKIQRTQQEDSAVYLCASSFMGHEQYFGPGTRLTVT.

The chain links TRBV18 to TRBJ2-7; maybe TRBD1 (7 bases). Trimming took off 2 bases at V and 6 bases at J, with 11 bases between the two ends. Germline V lookup: CDR1 KGHSH, CDR2 LQKENI. The CDR3 contains 13 residues. The CDR3 loop is CASSPSGGSEQYF. DNA for the CDR3: TGTGCCAGCTCACCATCAGGGGGGTCCGAGCAGTACTTC.

This clone was recorded a few times. This chain joins TRBV7-2 and TRBJ1-2, with 8 bases aligning to TRBD1. The germline V gene has CDR1 SGHTA and CDR2 FQGNSA. The V segment lost 1 base and the J segment 4 bases; nucleotides outside the gene matches: 2. The CDR3 sequence is 14 residues long. The CDR3 protein is CASSLEGQVYGYTF. In DNA form, the CDR3 reads TGTGCCAGCAGCTTAGAGGGACAGGTCTATGGCTACACCTTC.